This T cell receptor (beta chain) appears in the sequencing data of a study of cytomegalovirus exposure and HLA in healthy donors. Findings and caveats of the study: One later analysis, an examination of the 120 or so validation repertoires, found that first-cohort TCR clusters tended to co-occur in them. In vitro confirmation showed three CMV-associated chains to be CMV antigen specific.

Repertoires were generated with immunoSEQ multiplex PCR, while TCRdb's copy carries only in-frame clones and drops some. Among a few hundred thousand clones listed, less than 90% were seen once. Trimming pared 1 base from V and 7 bases from J, leaving 21 bases between. Germline V gene sequence: CDR1 LGHNA, CDR2 YSLEER. The CDR3 runs to 17 residues. Details on this clone: Its antigen is unidentified.

The TCR was taken from a man between 18 and 29 years old in good health and CMV-seropositive. Sequenced input: PBMCs. The chain uses TRBV4-3 and TRBJ2-3, with TRBD2 as a possible D gene (6 bases). In DNA form, the CDR3 reads TGCGCCAGCAGCCAAGTTGCCGGCGGAGGAGGGAGGAATACGCAGTATTTT. Translated: CASSQVAGGGGRNTQYF.